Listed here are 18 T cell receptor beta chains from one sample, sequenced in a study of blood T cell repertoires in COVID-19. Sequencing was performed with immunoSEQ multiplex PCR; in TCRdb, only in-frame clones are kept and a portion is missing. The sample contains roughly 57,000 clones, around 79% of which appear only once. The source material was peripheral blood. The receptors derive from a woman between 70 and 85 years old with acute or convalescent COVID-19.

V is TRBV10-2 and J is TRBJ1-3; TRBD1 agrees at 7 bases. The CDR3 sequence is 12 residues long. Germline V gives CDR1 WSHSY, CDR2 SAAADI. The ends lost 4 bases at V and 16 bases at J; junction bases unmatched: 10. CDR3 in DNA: TGCGCCAGCAGTGGGTTGACAGGGACTTGGTATTTT. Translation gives CASSGLTGTWYF.

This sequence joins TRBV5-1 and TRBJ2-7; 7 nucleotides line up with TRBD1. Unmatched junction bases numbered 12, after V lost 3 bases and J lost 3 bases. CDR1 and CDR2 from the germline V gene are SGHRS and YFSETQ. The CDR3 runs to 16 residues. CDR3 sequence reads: CASSSPSGGGYYEQYF. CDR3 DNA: TGCGCCAGCAGCTCTCCCTCAGGGGGTGGCTACTACGAGCAGTACTTC.

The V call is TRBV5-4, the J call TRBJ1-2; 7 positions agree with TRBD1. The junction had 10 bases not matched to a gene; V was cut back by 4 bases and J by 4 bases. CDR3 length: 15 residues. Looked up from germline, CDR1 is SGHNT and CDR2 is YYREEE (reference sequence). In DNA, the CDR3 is TGTGCCAGCAGCGAGCCGGGACAGCAACTCTATGGCTACACCTTC. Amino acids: CASSEPGQQLYGYTF.

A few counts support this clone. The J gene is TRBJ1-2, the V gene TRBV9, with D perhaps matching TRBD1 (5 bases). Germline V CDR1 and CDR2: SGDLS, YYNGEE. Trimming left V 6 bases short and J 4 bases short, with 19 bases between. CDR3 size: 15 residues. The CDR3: CASNPIPGDPYGYTF. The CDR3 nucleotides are TGTGCCAGCAACCCCATCCCGGGGGACCCCTATGGCTACACCTTC.

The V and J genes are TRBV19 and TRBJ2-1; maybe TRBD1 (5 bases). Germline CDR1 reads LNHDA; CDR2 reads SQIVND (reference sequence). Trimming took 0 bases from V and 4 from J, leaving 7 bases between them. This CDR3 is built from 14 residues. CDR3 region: CASSIEGLYNEQFF. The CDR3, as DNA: TGTGCCAGTAGTATAGAGGGGCTTTACAATGAGCAGTTCTTC.

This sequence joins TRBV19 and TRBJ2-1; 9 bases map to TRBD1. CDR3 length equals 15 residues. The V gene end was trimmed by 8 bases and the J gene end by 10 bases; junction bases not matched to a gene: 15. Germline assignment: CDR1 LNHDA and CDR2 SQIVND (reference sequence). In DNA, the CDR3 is TGTGCCAGTCGATATGGGGGGACAGGGACTCGAGAGCAGTTCTTC. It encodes CASRYGGTGTREQFF. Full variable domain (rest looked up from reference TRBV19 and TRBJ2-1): DGGITQSPKYLFRKEGQNVTLSCEQNLNHDAMYWYRQDPGQGLRLIYYSQIVNDFQKGDIAEGYSVSREKKESFPLTVTSAQKNPTAFYLCASRYGGTGTREQFFGPGTRLTVL.

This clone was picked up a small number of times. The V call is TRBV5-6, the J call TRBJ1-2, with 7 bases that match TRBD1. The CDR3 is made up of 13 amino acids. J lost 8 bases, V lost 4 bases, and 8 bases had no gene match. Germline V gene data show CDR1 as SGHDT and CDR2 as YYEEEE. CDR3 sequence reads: CASSADRAQGYTF. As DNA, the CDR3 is TGTGCCAGCAGCGCTGACAGGGCGCAGGGCTACACCTTC.

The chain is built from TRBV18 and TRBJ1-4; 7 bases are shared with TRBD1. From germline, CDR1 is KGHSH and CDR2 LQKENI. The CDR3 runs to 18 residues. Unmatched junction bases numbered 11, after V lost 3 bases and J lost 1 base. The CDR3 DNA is TGTGCCAGCTCACCCATGAAGGGGGCACTCAAAACTAATGAAAAACTGTTTTTT. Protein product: CASSPMKGALKTNEKLFF.

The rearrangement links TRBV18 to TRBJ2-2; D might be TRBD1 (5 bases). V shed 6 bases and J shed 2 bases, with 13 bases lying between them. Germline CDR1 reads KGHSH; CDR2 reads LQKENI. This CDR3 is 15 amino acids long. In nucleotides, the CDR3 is TGTGCCAGCTCCCTCAGGGTGGCTAACACCGGGGAGCTGTTTTTT. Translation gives CASSLRVANTGELFF.

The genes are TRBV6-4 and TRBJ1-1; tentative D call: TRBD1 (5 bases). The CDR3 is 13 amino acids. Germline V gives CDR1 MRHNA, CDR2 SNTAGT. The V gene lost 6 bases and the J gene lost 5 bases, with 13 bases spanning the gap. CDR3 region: CASSRISGTEAFF. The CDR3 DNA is TGTGCCAGCAGCAGGATTTCAGGGACTGAAGCTTTCTTT.

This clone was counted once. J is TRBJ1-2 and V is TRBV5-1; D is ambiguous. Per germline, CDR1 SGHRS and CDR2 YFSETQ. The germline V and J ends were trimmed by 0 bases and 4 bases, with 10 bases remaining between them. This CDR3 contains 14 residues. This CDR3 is CASSLGDPVYGYTF. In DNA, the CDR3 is TGCGCCAGCAGCTTGGGAGATCCCGTCTATGGCTACACCTTC.

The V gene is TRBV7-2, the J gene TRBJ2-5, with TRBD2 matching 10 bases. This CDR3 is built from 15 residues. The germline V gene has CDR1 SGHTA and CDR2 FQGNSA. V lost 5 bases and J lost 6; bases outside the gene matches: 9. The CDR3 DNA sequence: TGTGCCAGCAGCGAAGATAGCGGGGGGACCAAGACCCAGTACTTC. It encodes CASSEDSGGTKTQYF.

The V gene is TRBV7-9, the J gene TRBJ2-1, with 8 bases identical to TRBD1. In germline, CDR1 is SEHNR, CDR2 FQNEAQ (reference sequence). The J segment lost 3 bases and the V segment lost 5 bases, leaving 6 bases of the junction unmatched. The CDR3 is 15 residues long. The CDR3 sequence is CASSPRTGLYNEQFF. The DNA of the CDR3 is TGTGCCAGCAGCCCGAGGACAGGGCTCTACAATGAGCAGTTCTTC.

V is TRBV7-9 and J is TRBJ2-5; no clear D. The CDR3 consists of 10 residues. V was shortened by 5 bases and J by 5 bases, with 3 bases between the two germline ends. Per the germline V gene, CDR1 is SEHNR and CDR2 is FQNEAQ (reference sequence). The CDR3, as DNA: TGTGCCAGCAGCCTGGAGACCCAGTACTTC. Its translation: CASSLETQYF. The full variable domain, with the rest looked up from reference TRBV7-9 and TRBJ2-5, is DTGVSQNPRHKITKRGQNVTFRCDPISEHNRLYWYRQTLGQGPEFLTYFQNEAQLEKSRLLSDRFSAERPKGSFSTLEIQRTEQGDSAMYLCASSLETQYFGPGTRLLVL.

The CDR3 DNA reads TGTGCCAGCAGTTACGGGGAGAGCACTGAAGCTTTCTTT. Protein: CASSYGESTEAFF. The V and J genes are TRBV12-3 or TRBV12-4 and TRBJ1-1; D ambiguous. Between the trimmed V and J ends, which lost 4 bases and 4 bases, there was a span of 10 bases. The CDR3 runs 13 residues.

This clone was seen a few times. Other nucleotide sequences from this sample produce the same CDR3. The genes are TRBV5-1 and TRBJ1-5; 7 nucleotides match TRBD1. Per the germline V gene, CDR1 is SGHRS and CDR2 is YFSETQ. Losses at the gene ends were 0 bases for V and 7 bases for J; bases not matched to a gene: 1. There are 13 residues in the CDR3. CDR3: CASSLGQGQPQHF. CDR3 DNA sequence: TGCGCCAGCAGCTTGGGACAGGGACAGCCCCAGCATTTT.

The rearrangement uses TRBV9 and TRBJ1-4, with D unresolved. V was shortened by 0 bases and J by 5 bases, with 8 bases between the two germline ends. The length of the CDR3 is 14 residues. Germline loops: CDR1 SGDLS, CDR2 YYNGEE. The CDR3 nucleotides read TGTGCCAGCAGCGTAGGCGGCTGGAATGAAAAACTGTTTTTT. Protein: CASSVGGWNEKLFF.

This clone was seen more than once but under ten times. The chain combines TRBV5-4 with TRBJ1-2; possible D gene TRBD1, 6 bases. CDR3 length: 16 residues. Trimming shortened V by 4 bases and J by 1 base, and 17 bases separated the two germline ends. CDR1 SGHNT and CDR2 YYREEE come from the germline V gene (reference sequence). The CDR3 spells CASSPGGAQGNYGYTF. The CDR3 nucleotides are TGTGCCAGCAGCCCCGGTGGGGCACAGGGTAACTATGGCTACACCTTC.